This TCR beta chain was identified in a study of shared clonotypes between healthy human individuals. The wider study: The plates for each donor numbered three CD4 naive, three CD4 memory, two CD8 naive and one CD8 memory.

Using immunoSEQ multiplex PCR, the repertoire was profiled, and TCRdb retains in-frame clones only, with some absent. In the table there are about 2.1 million clones, 93% of which are singletons. Germline CDR1 is SGHTA and CDR2 is FQGTGA. The ends lost 4 bases at V and 5 bases at J; junction bases unmatched: 7. This CDR3 contains 15 residues. The naive CD8 subset, CD45RO-negative cells positively selected for CCR7, excluded terminally differentiated effector memory CD45RA+ cells. The TCR sequence derives from a man aged 18 to 29 in good health. Some clones in this sample may be carry-over from other donors' samples. Specimen: naive CD8+ T cells from PBMCs. The chain combines TRBV7-3 with TRBJ2-2; the match to TRBD2 covers 7 bases. CDR3 amino acids: CASSSGGTKTGELFF. The CDR3 region has the DNA TGTGCCAGCAGCTCCGGGGGGACTAAAACCGGGGAGCTGTTTTTT.